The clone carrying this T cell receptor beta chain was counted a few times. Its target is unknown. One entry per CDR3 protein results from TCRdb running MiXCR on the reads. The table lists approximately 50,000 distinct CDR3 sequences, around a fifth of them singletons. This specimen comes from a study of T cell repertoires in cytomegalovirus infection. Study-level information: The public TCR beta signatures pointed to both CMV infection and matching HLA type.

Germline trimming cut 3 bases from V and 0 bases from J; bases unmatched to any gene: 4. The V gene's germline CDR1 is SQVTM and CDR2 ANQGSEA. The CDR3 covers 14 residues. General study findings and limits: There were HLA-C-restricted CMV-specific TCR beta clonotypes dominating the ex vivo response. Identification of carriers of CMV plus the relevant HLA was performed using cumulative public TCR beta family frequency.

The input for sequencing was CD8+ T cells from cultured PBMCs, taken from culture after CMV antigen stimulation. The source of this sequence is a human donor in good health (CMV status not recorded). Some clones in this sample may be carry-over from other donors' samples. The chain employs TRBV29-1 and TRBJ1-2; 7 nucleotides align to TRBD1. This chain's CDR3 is CSVEGQPSNYGYTF. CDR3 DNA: TGCAGCGTTGAGGGACAGCCCTCTAACTATGGCTACACCTTC.